The clone carrying this TCR beta chain was seen only a few times. Its target is not known. The TCR beta CDR3 regions underwent amplification using RNA transcripts as the source. In the first-round RT-PCR of the TCR CDR3, the HTBI primer set was used. TCRdb itself ran the multiplex PCR reads through MiXCR, one entry per CDR3 protein. The sample shows about 300,000 distinct CDR3 sequences, approximately 18% of them seen only once. Patients were excluded because of uncontrolled infection, other autoimmune disease, pregnancy or lactation. Diagnoses used clinical symptoms, serum thyroxine and TRAb, thyroid ultrasound and orbital computed tomography. PBMCs were derived from around 10 ml fresh peripheral blood. This sample is drawn from a study of T cells in Graves' hyperthyroidism and ophthalmopathy. Overall study results and limits: Most clonotypes expanded in thyroid above 0.001 were likewise present in blood.

This CDR3 is 16 amino acids long. V shed 5 bases, J shed 4 bases, and the junction held 11 bases outside the gene matches. Germline CDR1 is MNHNS and CDR2 is SASEGT. The V gene is TRBV6-1, the J gene TRBJ1-2; 9 bases fit TRBD1. This sequence originates from a man in his forties or fifties with Graves' ophthalmopathy. Specimen: blood. The CDR3 region is CASSSPGTGTLYGYTF. The CDR3, as DNA: TGTGCCAGCAGTAGTCCCGGGACAGGGACCCTCTATGGCTACACCTTC.